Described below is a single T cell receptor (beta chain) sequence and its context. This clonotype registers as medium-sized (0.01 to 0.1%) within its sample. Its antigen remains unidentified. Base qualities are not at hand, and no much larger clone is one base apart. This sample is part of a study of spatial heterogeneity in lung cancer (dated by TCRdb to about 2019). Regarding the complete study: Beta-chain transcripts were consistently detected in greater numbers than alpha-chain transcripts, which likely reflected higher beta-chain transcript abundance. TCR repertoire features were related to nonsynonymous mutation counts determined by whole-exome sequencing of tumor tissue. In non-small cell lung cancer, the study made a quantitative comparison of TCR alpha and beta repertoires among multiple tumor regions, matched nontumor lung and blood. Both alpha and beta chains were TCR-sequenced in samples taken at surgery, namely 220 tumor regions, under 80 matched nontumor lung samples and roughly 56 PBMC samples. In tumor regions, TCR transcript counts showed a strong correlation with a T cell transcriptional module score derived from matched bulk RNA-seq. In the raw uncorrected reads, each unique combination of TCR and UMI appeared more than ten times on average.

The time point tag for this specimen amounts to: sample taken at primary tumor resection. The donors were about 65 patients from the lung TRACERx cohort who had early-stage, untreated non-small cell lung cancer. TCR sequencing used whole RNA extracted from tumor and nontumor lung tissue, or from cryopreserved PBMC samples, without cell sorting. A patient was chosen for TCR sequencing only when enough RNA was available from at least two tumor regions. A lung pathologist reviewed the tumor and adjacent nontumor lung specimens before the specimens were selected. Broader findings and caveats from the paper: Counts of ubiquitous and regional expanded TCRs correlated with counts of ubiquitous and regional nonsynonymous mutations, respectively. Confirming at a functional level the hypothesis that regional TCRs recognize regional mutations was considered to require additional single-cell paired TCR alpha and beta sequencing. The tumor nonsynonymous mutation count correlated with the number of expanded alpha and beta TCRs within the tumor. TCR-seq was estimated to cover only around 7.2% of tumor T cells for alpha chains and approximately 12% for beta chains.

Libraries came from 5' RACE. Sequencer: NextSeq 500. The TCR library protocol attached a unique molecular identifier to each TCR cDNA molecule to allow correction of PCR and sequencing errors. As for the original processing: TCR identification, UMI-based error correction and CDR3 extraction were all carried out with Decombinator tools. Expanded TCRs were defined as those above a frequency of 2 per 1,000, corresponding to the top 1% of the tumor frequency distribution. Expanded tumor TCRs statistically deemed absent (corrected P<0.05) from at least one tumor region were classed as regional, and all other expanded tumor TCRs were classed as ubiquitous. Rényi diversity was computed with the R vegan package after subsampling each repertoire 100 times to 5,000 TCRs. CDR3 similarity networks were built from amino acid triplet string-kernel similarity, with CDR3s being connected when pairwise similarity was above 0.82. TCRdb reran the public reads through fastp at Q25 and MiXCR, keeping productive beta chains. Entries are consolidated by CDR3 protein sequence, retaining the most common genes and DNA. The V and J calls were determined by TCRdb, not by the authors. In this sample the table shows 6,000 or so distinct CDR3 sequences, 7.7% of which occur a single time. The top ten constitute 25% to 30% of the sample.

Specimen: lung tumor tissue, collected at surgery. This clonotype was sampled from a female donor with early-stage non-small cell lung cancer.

In nucleotide form, the sequence is TGTGCCAGCAGCCCGGGCAGGGGTGGTGAGCAGTTCTTC. The translation is CASSPGRGGEQFF. The chain was built from TRBV7-2 and TRBJ2-1; D gene: possibly TRBD1, on 6 matching bases. There are 13 amino acids in the CDR3, from cysteine to phenylalanine inclusive. Here the CDR3 DNA is all that survives: 39 bases in frame from base 1. Based on the germline V gene, the CDR1 and CDR2 sequences are SGHTA and FQGNSA. Trimming costs V 5 bases and J 9 bases, and their ends lie 14 bases apart.